One sample yielded the 14 T cell receptor beta chains listed below, sequenced in a study of T-cell reconstitution after alpha-beta-depleted transplantation in children. Unique molecular identifiers featured in how the TCRbeta library was prepared. TCRdb reanalysed the PCR reads using MiXCR and keeps one entry per CDR3 protein. The profile shows 230,000 or so distinct CDR3 sequences, 9.5% to 15% of them singletons. The source was PBMCs from the stem cell graft donor, collected from the stem cell graft. The receptors originated from a human donor who donated a stem cell graft to a child with acute lymphoblastic leukemia.

This clonotype was counted only a few times. V gene TRBV7-2 combines with J gene TRBJ2-6, with 7 bases that match TRBD2. The V segment lost 4 bases and the J segment 4 bases; nucleotides outside the gene matches: 7. The CDR3 covers 16 residues. The germline V gene encodes CDR1 SGHTA and CDR2 FQGNSA. The DNA of the CDR3 is TGTGCCAGCAGCTGGGGACTATCTGCCGGGGCCAACGTCCTGACTTTC. Protein product: CASSWGLSAGANVLTF.

This clonotype was seen at least ten times. The chain carries TRBV6-2 or TRBV6-3 and TRBJ2-1; 8 bases agree with TRBD1. This CDR3 is built from 14 residues. Looked up from germline, CDR1 is MNHEY and CDR2 is SVGEGT. The trim removed 5 bases at V and 4 bases at J, leaving 4 bases unmatched. The CDR3 region is CASSHRGAYNEQFF. The CDR3 nucleotides are TGTGCCAGCAGTCACAGGGGGGCTTACAATGAGCAGTTCTTC.

The genes are TRBV20-1 and TRBJ2-1; tentatively, D is TRBD2 (5 bases). CDR1 DFQATT and CDR2 SNEGSKA come from the germline V gene (reference sequence). Trimming cost V 2 bases and J 4 bases, with 18 bases left between them. The CDR3 consists of 16 residues. CDR3 DNA sequence: TGCAGTGCTAGACCCGCCCCGGGGAGATTATACAATGAGCAGTTCTTC. Translating it yields CSARPAPGRLYNEQFF.

This clonotype was counted at least ten times. The gene calls are TRBV6-6 and TRBJ1-4, with TRBD1 matching over 7 bases. V shed 6 bases, J shed 8 bases, and the junction held 3 bases outside the gene matches. This CDR3 region has 12 residues. Germline-derived CDR1 and CDR2 are MNHNY and SVGAGI (reference sequence). Written as DNA, the CDR3 is TGTGCCAGCAGGGAGACAGGGGAAAAACTGTTTTTT. It encodes CASRETGEKLFF.

This sequence joins TRBV7-6 and TRBJ2-5; 8 nucleotides line up with TRBD2. The CDR3 is 17 residues long. The germline V gene encodes CDR1 SGHVS and CDR2 FNYEAQ. Trimming took 5 bases from V and 2 from J; bases not matched to a gene: 13. Here the CDR3 DNA reads TGTGCCAGCAGCCTACCAGGGCGCGGGAGGCTTCAAGAGACCCAGTACTTC. Translating gives CASSLPGRGRLQETQYF.

This clonotype came up many times. The V call is TRBV20-1, the J call TRBJ1-1, with TRBD1 matching over 10 bases. The germline gives CDR1 DFQATT, CDR2 SNEGSKA (reference sequence). The length of the CDR3 is 10 residues. Here the CDR3 DNA reads TGCAGGGGACAGGGGACTGAAGCTTTCTTT. Translating gives CRGQGTEAFF.

The chain is built from TRBV20-1 and TRBJ2-7; tentatively, D is TRBD1 or TRBD2 (5 bases each). Germline CDR1 is DFQATT and CDR2 is SNEGSKA (reference sequence). The CDR3 has 14 amino acids. V dropped 0 bases and J dropped 5 bases, with 14 bases sitting between them. DNA for the CDR3: TGCAGTGCTAGAGATCGGATCGGGACGGACGAGCAGTACTTC. Its protein product is CSARDRIGTDEQYF.

Note on this clonotype: A much larger clone is a single base away; this may be a read error. The gene calls are TRBV7-2 and TRBJ2-1; 11 bases match TRBD2. In germline, CDR1 is SGHTA, CDR2 FQGNSA. The CDR3 loop spans 14 amino acids. CDR3 region: CASSLTSGSNELFF. CDR3 sequence (DNA): TGTGCCAGCAGCTTAACTAGCGGGAGCAATGAGCTGTTCTTC.

This clonotype has at least ten counts. This chain links TRBV28 with TRBJ2-7, with a weak D call TRBD2 (6 bases). CDR3 size: 12 residues. Germline V CDR1 and CDR2: MDHEN, SYDVKM. V was clipped by 11 bases and J by 0 bases, with 11 bases between them. The CDR3 DNA sequence: TGTGCCTTAGAGCGGGTCTCCTACGAGCAGTACTTC. As protein: CALERVSYEQYF. Using reference TRBV28 and TRBJ2-7 for the parts outside the CDR3, the full variable domain is DVKVTQSSRYLVKRTGEKVFLECVQDMDHENMFWYRQDPGLGLRLIYFSYDVKMKEKGDIPEGYSVSREKKERFSLILESASTNQTSMYLCALERVSYEQYFGPGTRLTVT.

This clonotype occurred many times. The gene calls are TRBV6-5 and TRBJ2-1, with D uncertain. V lost 1 base and J 0 bases, leaving 19 bases between the germline ends. Germline CDR1 and CDR2: MNHEY and SVGAGI. This CDR3 spans 19 amino acids. The CDR3 protein is CASSYYDWADPGSYNEQFF. CDR3 bases: TGTGCCAGCAGTTACTATGATTGGGCGGACCCTGGCTCCTACAATGAGCAGTTCTTC.

There are many counts of this clonotype. The V call is TRBV7-2, the J call TRBJ2-3; D not resolved. V was shortened by 0 bases and J by 6 bases, with 10 bases between the two germline ends. CDR1 SGHTA and CDR2 FQGNSA come from the germline V gene. The CDR3 has 14 residues. The DNA for the CDR3 is TGTGCCAGCAGCTTAGCCTTCACCGCGGATACGCAGTATTTT. Translated, it gives CASSLAFTADTQYF. The whole variable domain, remainder taken from reference TRBV7-2 and TRBJ2-3, is GAGVSQSPSNKVTEKGKDVELRCDPISGHTALYWYRQSLGQGLEFLIYFQGNSAPDKSGLPSDRFSAERTGGSVSTLTIQRTQQEDSAVYLCASSLAFTADTQYFGPGTRLTVL.

This clonotype was counted ten times or more. The J gene is TRBJ2-7, the V gene TRBV28, with D uncertain. Trimming shortened V by 4 bases and J by 2 bases, and 6 bases separated the two germline ends. Germline V gene data show CDR1 as MDHEN and CDR2 as SYDVKM. This CDR3 has 12 residues. This chain's CDR3 is CASSSRTYEQYF. The CDR3 DNA reads as TGTGCCAGCAGTTCGAGAACCTACGAGCAGTACTTC.

The chain links TRBV13 to TRBJ2-2; 12 bases line up with TRBD2. Per germline, CDR1 PRHDT and CDR2 FYEKMQ (reference sequence). This CDR3 has 17 amino acids. Trimming cost V 5 bases and J 6 bases; bases outside gene matches: 10. CDR3 amino acids: CASSALAGGPDAGELFF. CDR3 sequence (DNA): TGTGCCAGCAGCGCGCTAGCGGGGGGGCCTGATGCCGGGGAGCTGTTTTTT.

Details on this clonotype: A junction boundary mismatches the germline segment, possibly from a read error. This chain uses TRBV4-2 with TRBJ2-1; 8 nucleotides line up with TRBD1. CDR3 length: 16 residues. CDR1 and CDR2 (germline): LGHNA, YNFKEQ. The CDR3 coding sequence is TGTGGCAGCAGCCAAGATGGACAGGGCTCCTACAATGAGCAGTTCTTC. Protein: CGSSQDGQGSYNEQFF.